This T cell receptor (beta chain) emerged from a study of T cells in localized non-small cell lung cancer. Study-level results: Turning up in adjacent lung were a median 57 of the top 100 tumor clones. T cell clonality was highest in uninvolved adjacent lung, above tumor.

Adjacent lung was taken at least 2 cm from the tumor margin, free of atypia. A remark on this clone: What it binds is not known.

CDR3 size: 13 residues. The V and J ends lost 5 bases and 11 bases, in that order; junction bases with no gene match: 10. Germline values: CDR1 MDHEN, CDR2 SYDVKM. The assay was immunoSEQ multiplex PCR, and TCRdb's table has in-frame clones only and misses some. The repertoire has some 1,300 clones, about 33% of them found once; the top ten carry 9.5% to 15%. The TCR sequence derives from a male donor at least 60 years old with stage I squamous cell lung carcinoma. This specimen was normal lung tissue next to the tumor, taken before any cancer treatment. V and J are TRBV28 and TRBJ1-2, with TRBD1 matching over 8 bases. The CDR3 reads CASSPDRGLGYTF. DNA for the CDR3: TGTGCCAGCAGTCCCGACAGGGGTCTTGGGTACACCTTC.